The 10 T cell receptor beta chains given below trace back to one sample, sequenced in a study of blood T cell repertoires in COVID-19. The protocol was immunoSEQ multiplex PCR, while the TCRdb copy is restricted to in-frame clones and leaves out a portion. The data contain roughly 390,000 clones, less than 85% of them seen just once; the ten biggest clones take up 3% to 4.5%. Sequencing was carried out using peripheral blood. The receptors originated from a young woman with acute or convalescent COVID-19.

This clone was seen once. The V call is TRBV4-1, the J call TRBJ2-2; perhaps TRBD1 as D (6 bases). There are 15 residues in the CDR3. Germline V gives CDR1 MGHRA, CDR2 YSYEKL. V lost 4 bases to trimming and J lost 3 bases, with 12 bases between them. As DNA, the CDR3 is TGCGCCAGCAGCCCTGGGGGCGAGTACACCGGGGAGCTGTTTTTT. Translation: CASSPGGEYTGELFF.

A remark on this clone: One end of the junction fails to match germline, which may point to a read error. The V and J genes are TRBV7-9 and TRBJ1-2; TRBD1 aligns across 7 bases. CDR3 length: 14 residues. Germline assignment: CDR1 SEHNR and CDR2 FQNEAQ (reference sequence). The CDR3 is CASSSPRGQTRIFF. The CDR3, as DNA: TGTGCCAGCAGCTCCCCCCGGGGACAGACAAGGATCTTCTTC.

This rearrangement joins TRBV12-3 or TRBV12-4 to TRBJ1-4, with D possibly TRBD1 on 5 matching bases. The CDR3 totals 13 residues. Trimming cost V 5 bases and J 8 bases, with 12 bases left between them. The chain's CDR3 is CASSLQGGEKLFF. Written as DNA, the CDR3 is TGTGCCAGCAGTCTTCAGGGTGGGGAAAAACTGTTTTTT.

CDR3 region: CASGDRNQPQHF. CDR3 nucleotide sequence: TGTGCCAGCGGGGACAGAAATCAGCCCCAGCATTTT. This rearrangement joins TRBV27 to TRBJ1-5; 7 bases map to TRBD1. The CDR3 runs 12 residues. After removal of 8 bases from V and 4 bases from J, the junction contained 2 bases not matched to a gene. Germline loops: CDR1 MNHEY, CDR2 SMNVEV (reference sequence).

The chain couples TRBV18 to TRBJ1-3; D gene unclear. The V and J ends lost 5 bases and 4 bases respectively, with 15 bases between them. Looked up from germline, CDR1 is KGHSH and CDR2 is LQKENI. CDR3 length equals 15 residues. The CDR3 region has the DNA TGTGCCAGCTCATCCCTTCAGGACTTAGGAAACACCATATATTTT. This sequence encodes CASSSLQDLGNTIYF. Full variable domain (missing parts from reference TRBV18 and TRBJ1-3): NAGVMQNPRHLVRRRGQEARLRCSPMKGHSHVYWYRQLPEEGLKFMVYLQKENIIDESGMPKERFSAEFPKEGPSILRIQQVVRGDSAAYFCASSSLQDLGNTIYFGEGSWLTVV.

The chain has TRBV2 and TRBJ1-2, with D uncertain. The V end lost 7 bases, the J end lost 6 bases, and 15 bases lay between the germline ends. CDR3 length: 13 residues. Germline V gene lookup returns CDR1 SNHLY and CDR2 FYNNEI. The CDR3 region has the DNA TGTGCCAGCAACTCGTTTCCCGTCGATGGCTACACCTTC. Amino acid sequence: CASNSFPVDGYTF.

The J gene is TRBJ1-1, the V gene TRBV6-6; 7 bases align to TRBD1. CDR1 MNHNY and CDR2 SVGAGI come from the germline V gene (reference sequence). V shed 5 bases, J shed 2 bases, and the junction held 11 bases outside the gene matches. The CDR3 totals 16 residues. The CDR3 region has the DNA TGTGCCAGCAGTCTGACCCCGGGACAGCAAAACACTGAAGCTTTCTTT. As protein: CASSLTPGQQNTEAFF.

This rearrangement joins TRBV6-4 to TRBJ1-2, with D unclear. V shed 0 bases and J shed 2 bases, with 7 bases lying between them. The CDR3 has 14 residues. Germline values: CDR1 MRHNA, CDR2 SNTAGT. CDR3 sequence reads: CASSDSGGNYGYTF. The CDR3 DNA sequence: TGTGCCAGCAGTGACTCCGGAGGGAACTATGGCTACACCTTC.

The V call is TRBV10-3, the J call TRBJ2-2; 7 bases fit TRBD2. Trimming removed 4 bases from V and 6 bases from J; junction bases left unmatched: 11. CDR3 length: 16 amino acids. Germline lookup yields CDR1 ENHRY and CDR2 SYGVKD. CDR3 nucleotide sequence: TGTGCCATCAGTGGTCCTAGCGGTGGTAGGGCCGGGGAGCTGTTTTTT. Its translation: CAISGPSGGRAGELFF.

The DNA for the CDR3 is TGTGCCAGCAGTGAGGGGCAGAACACTGAAGCTTTCTTT. Translating it yields CASSEGQNTEAFF. The rearrangement links TRBV25-1 to TRBJ1-1; tentatively, D is TRBD1 (5 bases). CDR1 and CDR2 (germline): MGHDK, SYGVNS. Trimming took off 3 bases at V and 1 base at J, with 6 bases between the two ends. CDR3 length: 13 residues.